One T cell receptor (beta chain) is described in this entry. This sample was taken from a study of blood T cell repertoires in COVID-19. The J segment lost 4 bases and the V segment lost 7 bases, leaving 2 bases of the junction unmatched. Germline V gene sequence: CDR1 SNHLY, CDR2 FYNNEI. This CDR3 comprises 13 residues. TCRdb keeps only in-frame clones here, not all; method: immunoSEQ multiplex PCR. The sample carries about 250,000 clones, roughly 80% recorded once. The specimen sequenced was peripheral blood. The V call is TRBV2, the J call TRBJ2-2; 8 bases match TRBD2. The receptor comes from an elderly man with acute or convalescent COVID-19. The CDR3 region has the DNA TGTGCCAGCACGGGGGGGTTCACCGGGGAGCTGTTTTTT. Protein: CASTGGFTGELFF.